This record covers a single T cell receptor (beta chain). Produced via immunoSEQ multiplex PCR; TCRdb's table is partial and in-frame only. The sample yields 600,000 to 900,000 clones, approximately 85% seen once. The data belong to a study of shared T cell receptors in the human thymus. Deletions cut 7 bases from V and 0 bases from J, with 27 bases between. Germline V lookup: CDR1 LNHDA, CDR2 SQIVND (reference sequence). The CDR3 covers 20 residues. The data also belong to a second study, concerning human thymus T cells.

What was sequenced was thymocytes. The sequence was collected from a girl under three years old with a congenital heart defect. The chain combines TRBV19 with TRBJ1-4, with a tentative D call TRBD1 (5 bases). This CDR3 is CASTFWVPSDGQATNEKLFF. CDR3 in DNA: TGTGCCAGTACCTTCTGGGTACCCTCGGACGGACAAGCAACTAATGAAAAACTGTTTTTT.